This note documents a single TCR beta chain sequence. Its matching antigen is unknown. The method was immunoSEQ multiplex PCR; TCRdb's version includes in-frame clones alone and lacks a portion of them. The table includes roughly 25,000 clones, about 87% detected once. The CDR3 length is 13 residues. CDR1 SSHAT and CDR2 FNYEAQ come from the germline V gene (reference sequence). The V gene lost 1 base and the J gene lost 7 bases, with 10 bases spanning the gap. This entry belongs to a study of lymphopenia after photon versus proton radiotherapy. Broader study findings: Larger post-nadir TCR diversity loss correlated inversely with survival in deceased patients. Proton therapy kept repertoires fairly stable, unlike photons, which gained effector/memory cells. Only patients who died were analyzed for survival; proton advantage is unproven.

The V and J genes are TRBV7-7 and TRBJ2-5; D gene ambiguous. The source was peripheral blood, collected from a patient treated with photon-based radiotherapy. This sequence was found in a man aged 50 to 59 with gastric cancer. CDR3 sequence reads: CASSLGGFGTQYF. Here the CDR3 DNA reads TGTGCCAGCAGCTTAGGGGGTTTTGGGACCCAGTACTTC.